The 22 T cell receptor beta chains below all came from one sample that was sequenced in a study of vaccination effects on CD4 cells after COVID-19. Clones were read by immunoSEQ multiplex PCR, and TCRdb kept only the in-frame ones, dropping some. The sample has some 35,000 clones, just under 85% seen once. Before any sequencing was done, the ViraFEST assay used viral peptide pools to expand antigen-specific CD4+ T cells. It was after approximately 11 days of culture that CD4+ T cells were isolated. Each participant received a vaccine that was either BNT162b2 or mRNA-1273, given as two doses. The antigens for these receptors are not known. Sequencing was performed on CD4+ T cells from PBMCs cultured with HCoV-NL63 spike peptides, taken after COVID-19 vaccination. The source of these receptors is a human donor who received a COVID-19 vaccine. Some clones in this sample may be carry-over from other donors' samples.

The chain is built from TRBV12-5 and TRBJ1-2, with D unclear. Trimming shortened V by 2 bases and J by 4 bases, and 8 bases separated the two germline ends. Germline V CDR1 and CDR2: LGHNT, FRNRAP. This CDR3 has 13 amino acids. Here the CDR3 reads CASGLSEIYGYTF. The CDR3 DNA follows: TGTGCTAGTGGTTTGTCCGAAATCTATGGCTACACCTTC.

The V gene is TRBV18, the J gene TRBJ1-2, with 8 positions matching TRBD1. Germline-derived CDR1 and CDR2 are KGHSH and LQKENI. Trimming took 5 bases from V and 3 from J; bases not matched to a gene: 2. The CDR3 consists of 13 residues. DNA for the CDR3: TGTGCCAGCTCATCAGGGGGCGACTATGGCTACACCTTC. Its translation is CASSSGGDYGYTF.

Regarding this clone: One end of the junction fails to match germline, which may point to a read error. This chain uses TRBV7-2 with TRBJ2-2; TRBD2 matches 11 bases. This CDR3 has 15 residues. CDR1 is SGHTA and CDR2 is FQGNSA in the germline V gene. The chain's CDR3 is CASSIAGGQSGELFF. The DNA for the CDR3 is TGTGCCAGCAGCATAGCGGGGGGGCAGTCCGGGGAGCTGTTTTTT.

Only a few counts were recorded for this clone. The CDR3 region has the DNA TGCGCCAGCAGCCCCGGACATGGCGCAGATACGCAGTATTTT. This codes for CASSPGHGADTQYF. The chain uses TRBV5-1 and TRBJ2-3, with D tentatively TRBD1 (5 bases). Trimming left V 4 bases short and J 4 bases short, with 13 bases between. This CDR3 is built from 14 residues. The germline V gene has CDR1 SGHRS and CDR2 YFSETQ. Full variable domain (rest looked up from reference TRBV5-1 and TRBJ2-3): KAGVTQTPRYLIKTRGQQVTLSCSPISGHRSVSWYQQTPGQGLQFLFEYFSETQRNKGNFPGRFSGRQFSNSRSEMNVSTLELGDSALYLCASSPGHGADTQYFGPGTRLTVL.

J is TRBJ1-4 and V is TRBV19; D is unclear. This CDR3 has 15 residues. With 5 bases removed from V and 0 bases from J, the gap between germline ends came to 10 bases. Per the germline V gene, CDR1 is LNHDA and CDR2 is SQIVND (reference sequence). CDR3 coding DNA: TGTGCCAGTAGTGCAACAGCCCCAACTAATGAAAAACTGTTTTTT. This sequence encodes CASSATAPTNEKLFF.

The rearrangement joins TRBV9 to TRBJ1-3; D uncertain. V was pared by 0 bases and J by 0 bases, with 7 bases between. This CDR3 has 15 residues. From germline, CDR1 is SGDLS and CDR2 YYNGEE. In nucleotides, the CDR3 is TGTGCCAGCAGCGTAGGTCAGTTCTCTGGAAACACCATATATTTT. This sequence encodes CASSVGQFSGNTIYF.

The chain is built from TRBV7-2 and TRBJ2-3, with 7 bases lining up with TRBD2. Trimming cost V 1 base and J 6 bases; bases outside gene matches: 10. From germline, CDR1 is SGHTA and CDR2 FQGNSA. The CDR3 extends over 16 amino acids. The CDR3 DNA sequence: TGTGCCAGCAGCTTAGGGCCTAGCGGCAGAGGGGATACGCAGTATTTT. Its protein product is CASSLGPSGRGDTQYF. Combining the CDR3 with reference TRBV7-2 and TRBJ2-3 gives the whole variable domain GAGVSQSPSNKVTEKGKDVELRCDPISGHTALYWYRQSLGQGLEFLIYFQGNSAPDKSGLPSDRFSAERTGGSVSTLTIQRTQQEDSAVYLCASSLGPSGRGDTQYFGPGTRLTVL.

This sequence joins TRBV6-5 and TRBJ1-5; D gene ambiguous. Looked up from germline, CDR1 is MNHEY and CDR2 is SVGAGI. The CDR3 is made up of 15 amino acids. Trimming pared 5 bases from V and 2 bases from J, leaving 13 bases between. CDR3 region: CASSPSGGRNQPQHF. In DNA, the CDR3 is TGTGCCAGCAGTCCCTCCGGCGGCCGCAATCAGCCCCAGCATTTT.

This chain connects TRBV2 to TRBJ1-2; weak D call: TRBD1 (6 bases). The CDR3 extends over 13 amino acids. The germline CDR1 and CDR2 sequences are SNHLY and FYNNEI. Trimming took off 9 bases at V and 1 base at J, with 12 bases between the two ends. The CDR3 is CASGQSLNYGYTF. As DNA, the CDR3 is TGTGCCAGTGGACAGAGCCTTAACTATGGCTACACCTTC.

The rearrangement joins TRBV7-6 to TRBJ2-5, with D perhaps assigned TRBD1 or TRBD2 (9 bases each). Germline CDR1 is SGHVS and CDR2 is FNYEAQ. V was shortened by 5 bases and J by 4 bases, with 20 bases between the two germline ends. This CDR3 has 16 amino acids. The CDR3 spells CASSRGRDRVSETQYF. The CDR3 bases are TGTGCCAGCAGCCGCGGGAGGGACAGGGTTTCAGAGACCCAGTACTTC.

The chain couples TRBV7-3 to TRBJ2-2; tentatively, D is TRBD2 (5 bases). Germline V gene lookup returns CDR1 SGHTA and CDR2 FQGTGA. This CDR3 spans 16 amino acids. The V and J ends lost 5 bases and 0 bases respectively, with 13 bases between them. The CDR3 loop reads CASSRRTGANTGELFF. DNA for the CDR3: TGTGCCAGCAGCCGGAGGACGGGCGCGAACACCGGGGAGCTGTTTTTT.

V gene TRBV6-5 combines with J gene TRBJ2-5; 9 nucleotides align to TRBD1. Germline CDR1 and CDR2: MNHEY and SVGAGI. The J segment lost 3 bases and the V segment lost 7 bases, leaving 6 bases of the junction unmatched. The CDR3 consists of 14 residues. CDR3 sequence: CASIRWTGEETQYF. The CDR3 DNA reads as TGTGCCAGCATTAGGTGGACAGGGGAAGAGACCCAGTACTTC.

CDR3 in DNA: TGTGCCAGCAGTTTACTGCCCATGACAGTTAACTATGGCTACACCTTC. Its protein is CASSLLPMTVNYGYTF. The chain has TRBV28 and TRBJ1-2; D is perhaps TRBD1 (5 bases). The length of the CDR3 is 16 residues. Germline loops: CDR1 MDHEN, CDR2 SYDVKM. Trimming pared 2 bases from V and 1 base from J, leaving 14 bases between.

The chain recombines TRBV5-8 with TRBJ1-6; no definite D call. Germline CDR1 SGHTS, CDR2 YDEGEE. This CDR3 is built from 15 residues. Trimming stripped 2 bases from V and 9 bases from J, with 15 bases between. Here the CDR3 DNA reads TGTGCCAGCAGCTTTCAGCGGGTTCTCAGTTCACCCCTCCACTTT. The encoded protein is CASSFQRVLSSPLHF. The full variable domain, its missing parts supplied by reference TRBV5-8 and TRBJ1-6, is EAGVTQSPTHLIKTRGQQATLRCSPISGHTSVYWYQQALGLGLQFLLWYDEGEERNRGNFPPRFSGRQFPNYSSELNVNALELEDSALYLCASSFQRVLSSPLHFGNGTRLTVT.

This clone was seen once. The J gene is TRBJ1-5, the V gene TRBV25-1; D gene uncertain. Germline assignment: CDR1 MGHDK and CDR2 SYGVNS. V lost 4 bases to trimming and J lost 0 bases, with 4 bases between them. This CDR3 has 13 amino acids. The CDR3 DNA sequence: TGTGCCAGCAGTGCGCATAGCAATCAGCCCCAGCATTTT. Its translation is CASSAHSNQPQHF.

The gene calls are TRBV18 and TRBJ1-5; D call uncertain. Germline V gene sequence: CDR1 KGHSH, CDR2 LQKENI. The CDR3 totals 15 residues. V lost 5 bases and J 5 bases, leaving 16 bases between the germline ends. The CDR3 DNA sequence: TGTGCCAGCTCAGTAAGTCGGTCAGCCGATCAGCCCCAGCATTTT. It translates to CASSVSRSADQPQHF.

The genes are TRBV6-1 and TRBJ2-1; TRBD1 matches 7 bases. Germline V gene lookup returns CDR1 MNHNS and CDR2 SASEGT. V shed 4 bases, J shed 1 base, and the junction held 7 bases outside the gene matches. The CDR3 runs to 16 residues. The CDR3 DNA reads TGTGCCAGCAGTGGATTACAGGGGTGGTCCTACAATGAGCAGTTCTTC. This translates into CASSGLQGWSYNEQFF.

The V and J genes are TRBV10-1 and TRBJ1-1; no firm D call. With 5 bases removed from V and 0 bases from J, the gap between germline ends came to 7 bases. Germline values: CDR1 WNHNN, CDR2 SYGVQD (reference sequence). The CDR3 spans 13 residues. The DNA of the CDR3 is TGCGCCAGCAGTATAGGGCTGAACACTGAAGCTTTCTTT. Translated, it gives CASSIGLNTEAFF.

In this sample, this clone turned up a few times. CDR3 DNA sequence: TGTGCCAGCAGCTTGGCCGGCTACAGCAAAGAGACCCAGTACTTC. Protein: CASSLAGYSKETQYF. J is TRBJ2-5 and V is TRBV5-4; D not resolved. The CDR3 totals 15 residues. V lost 0 bases and J 3 bases, leaving 12 bases between the germline ends. Germline V gene sequence: CDR1 SGHNT, CDR2 YYREEE (reference sequence).

This clone occurred once. J is TRBJ1-2 and V is TRBV6-5, with 7 bases lining up with TRBD1. Losses at the gene ends were 7 bases for V and 2 bases for J; bases not matched to a gene: 7. Germline loops: CDR1 MNHEY, CDR2 SVGAGI. CDR3 size: 14 residues. The CDR3 region is CASNLGQDNYGYTF. CDR3 DNA sequence: TGTGCCAGCAACCTCGGACAGGACAACTATGGCTACACCTTC.

The chain has TRBV5-1 and TRBJ1-4, with 7 bases fitting TRBD1. J gave up 5 bases and V 3 bases, and 7 bases lay outside the gene matches. Germline CDR1 SGHRS, CDR2 YFSETQ. The CDR3 length is 15 residues. The CDR3, as DNA: TGCGCCAGCAGCTCAGCGGGACAGCCGAATGAAAAACTGTTTTTT. Protein sequence: CASSSAGQPNEKLFF.

This clone was seen just once. The V and J genes are TRBV7-2 and TRBJ1-2; D is undetermined. This CDR3 spans 12 amino acids. Trimming left V 3 bases short and J 3 bases short, with 5 bases between. The germline gives CDR1 SGHTA, CDR2 FQGNSA. CDR3 loop: CASSLEYYGYTF. Written as DNA, the CDR3 is TGTGCCAGCAGCTTGGAGTACTATGGCTACACCTTC.